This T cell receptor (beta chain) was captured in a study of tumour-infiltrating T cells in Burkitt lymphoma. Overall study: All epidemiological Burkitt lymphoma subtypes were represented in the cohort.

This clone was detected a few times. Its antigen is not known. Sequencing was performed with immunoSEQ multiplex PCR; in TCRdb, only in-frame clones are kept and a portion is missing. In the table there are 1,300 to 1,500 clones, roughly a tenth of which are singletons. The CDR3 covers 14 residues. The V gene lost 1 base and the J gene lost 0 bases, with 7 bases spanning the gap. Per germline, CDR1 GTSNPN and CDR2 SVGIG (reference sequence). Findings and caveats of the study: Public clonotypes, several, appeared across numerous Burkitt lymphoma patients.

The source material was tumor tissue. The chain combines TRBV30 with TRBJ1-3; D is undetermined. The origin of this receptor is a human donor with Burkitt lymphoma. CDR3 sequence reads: CAWSGWSSGNTIYF. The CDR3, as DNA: TGTGCCTGGAGTGGCTGGAGCTCTGGAAACACCATATATTTT. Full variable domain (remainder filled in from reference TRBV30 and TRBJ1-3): SQTIHQWPATLVQPVGSPLSLECTVEGTSNPNLYWYRQAAGRGLQLLFYSVGIGQISSEVPQNLSASRPQDRQFILSSKKLLLSDSGFYLCAWSGWSSGNTIYFGEGSWLTVV.